This is a list of T cell receptor beta chains from one sample in a study of OX40 agonist ivuxolimab in advanced cancers. Measured with immunoSEQ multiplex PCR; TCRdb has only the in-frame clones, and not every one. The repertoire holds about 36,000 clones, with around 80% as singletons. The input for sequencing was CD4+ or CD8+ T cells sorted from blood, taken in a trial of the OX40 agonist ivuxolimab. Receptors originate from an adult with an advanced solid tumor such as melanoma, head and neck, liver or kidney cancer. Each CDR3 is given with its conserved first and last residue. A D gene is named only where the DNA matches it firmly. Clone size appears in some rows only: once, few, many, or a class for an expanded clone.

D: TRBD2; V: TRBV6-1; size: once; J: TRBJ2-1; DNA: TGTGCCATTAGGACTAGCGGGGGAAATGAGCAGTTCTTC; CDR3: CAIRTSGGNEQFF
D: TRBD1; V: TRBV6-5; size: .; J: TRBJ2-7; DNA: TGTGCCAGCAGTTCTCCGGGACAGTCCTCCTACGAGCAGTACTTC; CDR3: CASSSPGQSSYEQYF
D: TRBD2; V: TRBV9; size: .; J: TRBJ2-3; DNA: TGTGCCAGCAGCGTAGAAACTAGCGGTACGCAGTATTTT; CDR3: CASSVETSGTQYF
D: TRBD1; V: TRBV28; size: .; J: TRBJ2-1; DNA: TGTGCCAGCAGTCCTCAGACAGGGGGAAACAATGAGCAGTTCTTC; CDR3: CASSPQTGGNNEQFF
D: .; V: TRBV28; size: .; J: TRBJ1-3; DNA: TGTGCCAGCAGTTTTTACACTGCAGGAAACACCATATATTTT; CDR3: CASSFYTAGNTIYF
D: TRBD1; V: TRBV6-5; size: .; J: TRBJ1-5; DNA: TGTGCCAGCAGTCCTCTGGACAGGGATTTTCAGCCCCAGCATTTT; CDR3: CASSPLDRDFQPQHF
D: TRBD2; V: TRBV10-3; size: few; J: TRBJ2-3; DNA: TGTGCCATCAGTGAGTCGACTAGCGTCACAGATACGCAGTATTTT; CDR3: CAISESTSVTDTQYF
D: .; V: TRBV28; size: .; J: TRBJ1-5; DNA: TGTGCCAGCAGCCCCACCCAAGGGGGCAATCAGCCCCAGCATTTT; CDR3: CASSPTQGGNQPQHF
D: TRBD1; V: TRBV18; size: .; J: TRBJ1-6; DNA: TGTGCCAGCTCACGGTTGGGACAGGGGGCGGATGCCTATAATTCACCCCTCCACTTT; CDR3: CASSRLGQGADAYNSPLHF
D: TRBD1; V: TRBV4-2; size: .; J: TRBJ1-5; DNA: TGTGCCAGCAGCCAAGATTGGACAGGGGCAAGGAGCAATCAGCCCCAGCATTTT; CDR3: CASSQDWTGARSNQPQHF
D: .; V: TRBV5-4; size: .; J: TRBJ2-5; DNA: TGTGCCAGCAGCTCCGACCCCCAAGAGACCCAGTACTTC; CDR3: CASSSDPQETQYF
D: .; V: TRBV4-3; size: .; J: TRBJ1-5; DNA: TGCGCCAGCAGCCAAGAGTACCGGAACAATCAGCCCCAGCATTTT; CDR3: CASSQEYRNNQPQHF
D: TRBD2; V: TRBV7-6; size: .; J: TRBJ2-5; DNA: TGTGCCAGCAGCTTAGCGTGGGGGACTAGCGGGGAAGAGACCCAGTACTTC; CDR3: CASSLAWGTSGEETQYF
D: TRBD2; V: TRBV4-1; size: .; J: TRBJ2-1; DNA: TGCGCCAGCAGCCAAACACTAGCGGGAGGTAGCTACAATGAGCAGTTCTTC; CDR3: CASSQTLAGGSYNEQFF
D: TRBD2; V: TRBV7-2; size: .; J: TRBJ2-1; DNA: TGTGCCAGCAGCTTGGGACTAGCGGGAGGTGAGCAGTTCTTC; CDR3: CASSLGLAGGEQFF
D: .; V: TRBV10-2; size: .; J: TRBJ1-1; DNA: TGCGCCAGCAGTGAGTACAGGGAAGCTTTCTTT; CDR3: CASSEYREAFF
D: .; V: TRBV5-5; size: once; J: TRBJ1-2; DNA: TGTGCCAGCAGCCTCGGGCCGGTTAACTATGGCTACACCTTC; CDR3: CASSLGPVNYGYTF
D: .; V: TRBV6-1; size: .; J: TRBJ1-2; DNA: TGTGCCAGCAGTGATCCCGTACCGGACTATGGCTACACCTTC; CDR3: CASSDPVPDYGYTF
D: TRBD2; V: TRBV14; size: once; J: TRBJ2-2; DNA: TGTGCCAGCAGCCACTTGGGAGCGGGGGGGCAGACCGGGGAGCTGTTTTTT; CDR3: CASSHLGAGGQTGELFF
D: .; V: TRBV11-2; size: .; J: TRBJ2-3; DNA: TGTGCCAGCAGCCTAGAGGGCGGGCCATCGGCAGATACGCAGTATTTT; CDR3: CASSLEGGPSADTQYF
D: .; V: TRBV5-1; size: .; J: TRBJ2-3; DNA: TGCGCCAGCAGCTCCCGTTTAGCCGATACGCAGTATTTT; CDR3: CASSSRLADTQYF
D: .; V: TRBV7-9; size: .; J: TRBJ2-7; DNA: TGTGCCAGCAGCCCCACGGGGGCCGAGCAGTACTTC; CDR3: CASSPTGAEQYF
D: TRBD2; V: TRBV10-3; size: .; J: TRBJ2-2; DNA: TGTGCCATCAGTGAAGATAGCGGGAGTAGAGGGGAGCTGTTTTTT; CDR3: CAISEDSGSRGELFF
D: .; V: TRBV29-1; size: few; J: TRBJ2-7; DNA: TGCAGCGTTGAAGATAAGAGGAAGCAGTACTTC; CDR3: CSVEDKRKQYF
D: TRBD2; V: TRBV5-1; size: .; J: TRBJ2-5; DNA: TGCGCCAGCAGCTTGGGTGGGGGGGTGGAGACCCAGTACTTC; CDR3: CASSLGGGVETQYF
D: .; V: TRBV7-9; size: .; J: TRBJ2-7; DNA: TGTGCCAGCAGCCCCAAGTACTTC; CDR3: CASSPKYF
D: .; V: TRBV18; size: .; J: TRBJ1-6; DNA: TGTGCCAGCTCACCGGCAGGGTATAATTCACCCCTCCACTTT; CDR3: CASSPAGYNSPLHF
D: .; V: TRBV7-3; size: .; J: TRBJ1-1; DNA: TGTGCCAGCAGCCAAGTCTTAAATAGGTGGGCTGAGAACACTGAAGCTTTCTTT; CDR3: CASSQVLNRWAENTEAFF
D: TRBD1; V: TRBV27; size: .; J: TRBJ2-7; DNA: TGTGCCAGCAGTTTAAGATCGGGGGGGACAGGGGCTCCCGAGCAGTACTTC; CDR3: CASSLRSGGTGAPEQYF
D: TRBD1; V: TRBV6-1; size: .; J: TRBJ1-6; DNA: TGTGCCAGCAGTGAAGCGGGACAGTATTCACCCCTCCACTTT; CDR3: CASSEAGQYSPLHF
D: TRBD1; V: TRBV6-1; size: once; J: TRBJ1-1; DNA: TGTGCCAGCATCCCCCAACAGGGGAGAACTGAAGCTTTCTTT; CDR3: CASIPQQGRTEAFF
D: .; V: TRBV2; size: .; J: TRBJ2-1; DNA: TGTGCCAGCAGTGAGGCAGGGGTCAGCATCGATGAGCAGTTCTTC; CDR3: CASSEAGVSIDEQFF
D: .; V: TRBV11-2; size: .; J: TRBJ2-3; DNA: TGTGCCAGCAGCTTAGATAAGGGGACGGGAACGCAGTATTTT; CDR3: CASSLDKGTGTQYF
D: TRBD2; V: TRBV7-2; size: once; J: TRBJ2-3; DNA: TGTGCCAGCAGCTTTAAGACGGGAGGAAATCAAGATACGCAGTATTTT; CDR3: CASSFKTGGNQDTQYF
D: .; V: TRBV30; size: few; J: TRBJ1-1; DNA: TGTGCCTGGAGTGTAGGGCACCTCACTGAAGCTTTCTTT; CDR3: CAWSVGHLTEAFF
D: .; V: TRBV28; size: .; J: TRBJ1-1; DNA: TGTGCCAGCAGTCAGCAGGCCCCCCATGAAGCTTTCTTT; CDR3: CASSQQAPHEAFF
D: .; V: TRBV6-5; size: .; J: TRBJ2-7; DNA: TGTGCCAGCAGTGAATTTGGTGACGAGCAGTACTTC; CDR3: CASSEFGDEQYF
D: .; V: TRBV28; size: once; J: TRBJ1-1; DNA: TGTGCCAGCGTGCGGGGGGGCACTGAAGCTTTCTTT; CDR3: CASVRGGTEAFF
D: .; V: TRBV28; size: .; J: TRBJ1-4; DNA: TGTGCCAGCATGTCGGCAGGGCGGGACGAAAAACTGTTTTTT; CDR3: CASMSAGRDEKLFF
D: .; V: TRBV9; size: .; J: TRBJ2-3; DNA: TGTGCCAGCAGCGAACGACTCTTCACAGATACGCAGTATTTT; CDR3: CASSERLFTDTQYF
D: TRBD1; V: TRBV28; size: once; J: TRBJ2-1; DNA: TGTGCCAGCAGTCCAACGGGACAGACAAATGAGCAGTTCTTC; CDR3: CASSPTGQTNEQFF
D: TRBD1; V: TRBV18; size: .; J: TRBJ2-4; DNA: TGTGCCAGCTCACCCGGACAGGGGAGCGCAATTCAGTACTTC; CDR3: CASSPGQGSAIQYF
D: .; V: TRBV19; size: .; J: TRBJ1-4; DNA: TGTGCCAGTAGTATATGGGGCAGGGGTCCGGAAAAACTGTTTTTT; CDR3: CASSIWGRGPEKLFF
D: .; V: TRBV6-5; size: .; J: TRBJ1-3; DNA: TGTGCCAGCAGTTACTCTTCTGGGCAAGGAAACACCATATATTTT; CDR3: CASSYSSGQGNTIYF
D: .; V: TRBV7-2; size: .; J: TRBJ2-5; DNA: TGTGCCAGCAGCAGGGACACCTCCCAAGAGACCCAGTACTTC; CDR3: CASSRDTSQETQYF
D: .; V: TRBV19; size: .; J: TRBJ1-2; DNA: TGTGCCAGTAGTATTGTGGAGAGGATTGCAGGCTATGGCTACACCTTC; CDR3: CASSIVERIAGYGYTF
D: TRBD2; V: TRBV7-9; size: .; J: TRBJ2-5; DNA: TGTGCCAGCAGCCTAGGACTAGCGAGAGAGACCCAGTACTTC; CDR3: CASSLGLARETQYF
D: .; V: TRBV5-1; size: few; J: TRBJ2-7; DNA: TGCGCCAGCAGTACAGGGGGGGAATACGAGCAGTACTTC; CDR3: CASSTGGEYEQYF
D: TRBD1; V: TRBV30; size: .; J: TRBJ2-7; DNA: TGTGGCCTAGGGACAGCCTACGAGCAGTACTTC; CDR3: CGLGTAYEQYF
D: .; V: TRBV5-1; size: .; J: TRBJ1-1; DNA: TGCGCCAGCAGCTTGGCCTCCACTAGTCCAAACACTGAAGCTTTCTTT; CDR3: CASSLASTSPNTEAFF
D: .; V: TRBV9; size: .; J: TRBJ2-3; DNA: TGTGCCAGCACCTCGCAAGGGACAAACACAGATACGCAGTATTTT; CDR3: CASTSQGTNTDTQYF
D: TRBD1; V: TRBV5-5; size: .; J: TRBJ1-5; DNA: TGTGCCAGCAGCTCGGGCCCCAGGGGGCTGGGGGAGCAGCCCCAGCATTTT; CDR3: CASSSGPRGLGEQPQHF
D: TRBD1; V: TRBV19; size: .; J: TRBJ2-2; DNA: TGTGCCAGTAGTATAGGAGGACAGGGGTACACCGGGGAGCTGTTTTTT; CDR3: CASSIGGQGYTGELFF
D: .; V: TRBV25-1; size: .; J: TRBJ2-7; DNA: TGTGCCAGCAGTGATCGGTTTACCTACGAGCAGTACTTC; CDR3: CASSDRFTYEQYF
D: .; V: TRBV4-1; size: .; J: TRBJ2-3; DNA: TGCGCCAGCAGCCAAGATGAGAGACGAAATACGCAGTATTTT; CDR3: CASSQDERRNTQYF
D: .; V: TRBV30; size: .; J: TRBJ1-2; DNA: TGTGCCTGGAGTGTCAGGGCCTGGGGGACTAACTATGGCTACACCTTC; CDR3: CAWSVRAWGTNYGYTF
D: .; V: TRBV7-8; size: .; J: TRBJ2-7; DNA: TGTGCCAGCAGCTTCAGCGGGTACTCCTACGAGCAGTACTTC; CDR3: CASSFSGYSYEQYF
D: TRBD1; V: TRBV28; size: few; J: TRBJ1-1; DNA: TGTGCCAGCAGTTTTATCCTCCAGGGGGACACTGAAGCTTTCTTT; CDR3: CASSFILQGDTEAFF